These 17 T cell receptor beta chains were all obtained from the same sample, sequenced in a study of cytomegalovirus exposure and HLA in healthy donors. Clones were sequenced by immunoSEQ multiplex PCR, and TCRdb holds only the in-frame ones, with some missing. The sample has just under 150,000 clones, about 87% seen once. The sample was PBMCs. The receptors stem from a man in his late teens or twenties in good health and CMV-seropositive.

The chain joins TRBV27 to TRBJ2-7, with 8 positions matching TRBD2. The CDR3 is 17 residues long. Looked up from germline, CDR1 is MNHEY and CDR2 is SMNVEV (reference sequence). The junction had 9 bases not matched to a gene; V was cut back by 1 base and J by 1 base. DNA for the CDR3: TGTGCCAGCAGTTTATATCCGGGTACTAGCGGTTCCTACGAGCAGTACTTC. It yields the protein CASSLYPGTSGSYEQYF.

The chain is built from TRBV7-8 and TRBJ2-1; TRBD2 matches 10 bases. The junction had 7 bases not matched to a gene; V was cut back by 1 base and J by 10 bases. Germline lookup yields CDR1 SGHVS and CDR2 FQNEAQ. CDR3 length: 15 amino acids. Here the CDR3 reads CASSLVELAGREQFF. CDR3 sequence (DNA): TGTGCCAGCAGCTTAGTAGAACTAGCGGGGAGGGAGCAGTTCTTC.

The chain combines TRBV25-1 with TRBJ1-1, with D unclear. CDR1 and CDR2 (germline): MGHDK, SYGVNS. The CDR3 totals 15 residues. The V end was cut by 4 bases, the J end by 4 bases, with 16 bases between. CDR3 amino acids: CASSGAHEYGTEAFF. CDR3 bases: TGTGCCAGCAGTGGGGCACACGAGTACGGCACTGAAGCTTTCTTT.

V is TRBV7-3 and J is TRBJ1-1, with 8 bases identical to TRBD1. Germline CDR1 and CDR2: SGHTA and FQGTGA. After removal of 5 bases from V and 0 bases from J, the junction contained 2 bases not matched to a gene. This CDR3 is 14 amino acids long. The CDR3 nucleotides are TGTGCCAGCAGCCAGGGGGCGATGAACACTGAAGCTTTCTTT. Encoded protein: CASSQGAMNTEAFF.

V gene TRBV6-9 combines with J gene TRBJ2-3; 8 nucleotides match TRBD1. The CDR3 has 12 residues. Trimming cost V 10 bases and J 4 bases; bases outside gene matches: 4. Germline V lookup: CDR1 MNHGY, CDR2 SVAAGI. The CDR3 loop is CAIDRGPDTQYF. The CDR3 coding sequence is TGTGCCATTGACAGGGGCCCAGATACGCAGTATTTT.

The chain couples TRBV28 to TRBJ2-7, with 10 bases lining up with TRBD1. CDR1 MDHEN and CDR2 SYDVKM come from the germline V gene. The CDR3 spans 14 residues. Trimming cost V 6 bases and J 2 bases; bases outside gene matches: 4. Here the CDR3 DNA reads TGTGCCAGCAGACCGACAGGGGGCGCCTACGAGCAGTACTTC. It codes for CASRPTGGAYEQYF.

J is TRBJ2-7 and V is TRBV7-3, with no clear D. V was pared by 5 bases and J by 4 bases, with 18 bases between. Germline lookup yields CDR1 SGHTA and CDR2 FQGTGA. The CDR3 is 15 residues long. CDR3 sequence (DNA): TGTGCCAGCAGCCCAGAAGATCACCCAGTTTACGAGCAGTACTTC. Translation gives CASSPEDHPVYEQYF.

This clone has a handful of counts. The chain employs TRBV11-3 and TRBJ2-7; a possible D gene is TRBD2 (5 bases). The CDR3 loop spans 15 amino acids. Germline V gives CDR1 SGHNT, CDR2 YENEEA. Between the trimmed V and J ends, which lost 0 bases and 4 bases, there was a span of 13 bases. The CDR3 DNA reads TGTGCCAGCAGCTTAGAGCCGGGAATCGGTTACGAGCAGTACTTC. This translates into CASSLEPGIGYEQYF.

This clone has just one count. The V gene is TRBV6-5, the J gene TRBJ2-1, with 9 nucleotides matching TRBD1. Germline trimming cut 5 bases from V and 6 bases from J; bases unmatched to any gene: 8. Germline V gene sequence: CDR1 MNHEY, CDR2 SVGAGI. CDR3 length equals 15 residues. The CDR3 loop is CASSPTGGEGNEQFF. Here the CDR3 DNA reads TGTGCCAGCAGTCCAACAGGGGGCGAGGGCAATGAGCAGTTCTTC.

The rearrangement joins TRBV9 to TRBJ1-1; the D gene is possibly TRBD1 (6 bases). Trimming took off 4 bases at V and 6 bases at J, with 19 bases between the two ends. Germline values: CDR1 SGDLS, CDR2 YYNGEE. The CDR3 has 15 amino acids. This CDR3 is CASSLEGVGMAEAFF. CDR3 DNA: TGTGCCAGCAGCCTTGAGGGGGTGGGGATGGCTGAAGCTTTCTTT.

This chain links TRBV19 with TRBJ1-5; D gene unclear. The germline V and J ends were trimmed by 4 bases and 3 bases, with 10 bases remaining between them. The CDR3 covers 14 residues. CDR1 LNHDA and CDR2 SQIVND come from the germline V gene (reference sequence). In DNA, the CDR3 is TGTGCCAGTAGTACGGACTGGATCAATCAGCCCCAGCATTTT. It encodes CASSTDWINQPQHF.

The gene calls are TRBV28 and TRBJ2-7; 8 nucleotides align to TRBD2. Unmatched junction bases numbered 7, after V lost 3 bases and J lost 3 bases. Germline-derived CDR1 and CDR2 are MDHEN and SYDVKM. CDR3 size: 15 residues. As DNA, the CDR3 is TGTGCCAGCAGTTTGGGGACTAGTTTGATCTACGAGCAGTACTTC. Amino acids: CASSLGTSLIYEQYF.

This rearrangement joins TRBV27 to TRBJ2-1; weak D call: TRBD2 (6 bases). CDR1 is MNHEY and CDR2 is SMNVEV in the germline V gene (reference sequence). Trimming took off 6 bases at V and 10 bases at J, with 16 bases between the two ends. The CDR3 has 13 amino acids. The CDR3 DNA reads as TGTGCCAGCAGACTGACTGCGGGACGCGAGCAGTTCTTC. Residues: CASRLTAGREQFF.

The gene calls are TRBV4-2 and TRBJ1-2; 9 bases line up with TRBD1. Germline V CDR1 and CDR2: LGHNA, YNFKEQ. The CDR3 extends over 14 amino acids. Trimming removed 0 bases from V and 7 bases from J; junction bases left unmatched: 3. The CDR3 bases are TGTGCCAGCAGCCAAGAATACAGGGGGCCTGGCTACACCTTC. It codes for CASSQEYRGPGYTF.

The chain couples TRBV6-5 to TRBJ2-2; D perhaps matches TRBD2 (5 bases). CDR1 and CDR2 from the germline V gene are MNHEY and SVGAGI. This CDR3 has 14 residues. V lost 5 bases, J lost 7 bases, and 14 bases lay in between. The CDR3 protein is CASSPSTRIGELFF. CDR3 sequence (DNA): TGTGCCAGCAGTCCCTCAACTAGAATCGGGGAGCTGTTTTTT.

Notes on this clone: The junction departs from germline at one end; a sequencing error may be responsible. CDR3 in amino acids: CASSHQSGQGNPEAFF. Written as DNA, the CDR3 is TGTGCCAGCAGCCATCAATCCGGGCAGGGGAACCCTGAAGCTTTCTTT. The chain has TRBV7-9 and TRBJ1-1; TRBD1 is a possible D gene (6 bases). Per germline, CDR1 SEHNR and CDR2 FQNEAQ (reference sequence). This CDR3 has 16 residues.

The chain carries TRBV5-1 and TRBJ2-1; 9 positions agree with TRBD1. The CDR3 loop spans 16 amino acids. With 4 bases clipped from V and 8 bases from J, the junction kept 13 bases outside the gene matches. Germline loops: CDR1 SGHRS, CDR2 YFSETQ. CDR3 DNA sequence: TGCGCCAGCAGCACCTCCTTAGGGGGACAGGGCGATGAGCAGTTCTTC. Translation gives CASSTSLGGQGDEQFF.